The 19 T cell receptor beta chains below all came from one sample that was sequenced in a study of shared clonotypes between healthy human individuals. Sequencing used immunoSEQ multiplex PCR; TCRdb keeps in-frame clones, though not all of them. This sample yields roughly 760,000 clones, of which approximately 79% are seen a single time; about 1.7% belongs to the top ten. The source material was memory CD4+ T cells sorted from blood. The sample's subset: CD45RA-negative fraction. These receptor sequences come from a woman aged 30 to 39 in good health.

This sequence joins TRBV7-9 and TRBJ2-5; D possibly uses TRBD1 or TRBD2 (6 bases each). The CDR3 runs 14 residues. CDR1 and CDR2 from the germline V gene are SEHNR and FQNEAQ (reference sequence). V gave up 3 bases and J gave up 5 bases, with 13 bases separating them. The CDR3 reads CASSFPTGRETQYF. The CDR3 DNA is TGTGCCAGCAGCTTCCCAACAGGGAGGGAGACCCAGTACTTC.

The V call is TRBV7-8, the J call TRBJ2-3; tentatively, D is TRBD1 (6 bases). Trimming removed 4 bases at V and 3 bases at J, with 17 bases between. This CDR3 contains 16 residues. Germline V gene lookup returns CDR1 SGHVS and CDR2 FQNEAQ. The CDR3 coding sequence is TGTGCCAGCAGCTCCACCAGGGGAATCGGGACAGATACGCAGTATTTT. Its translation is CASSSTRGIGTDTQYF.

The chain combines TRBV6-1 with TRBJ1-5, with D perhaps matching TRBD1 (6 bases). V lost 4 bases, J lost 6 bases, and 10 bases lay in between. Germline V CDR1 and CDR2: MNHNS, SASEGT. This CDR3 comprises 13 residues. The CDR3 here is CASSAGALQPQHF. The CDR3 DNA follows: TGTGCCAGCAGTGCAGGGGCTCTTCAGCCCCAGCATTTT.

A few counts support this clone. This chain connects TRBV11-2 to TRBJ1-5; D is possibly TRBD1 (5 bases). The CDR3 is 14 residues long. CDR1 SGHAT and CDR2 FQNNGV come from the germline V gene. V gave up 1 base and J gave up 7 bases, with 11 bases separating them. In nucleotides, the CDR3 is TGTGCCAGCAGCTTAGGAGAGGGGTGGCAGCCCCAGCATTTT. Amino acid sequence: CASSLGEGWQPQHF.

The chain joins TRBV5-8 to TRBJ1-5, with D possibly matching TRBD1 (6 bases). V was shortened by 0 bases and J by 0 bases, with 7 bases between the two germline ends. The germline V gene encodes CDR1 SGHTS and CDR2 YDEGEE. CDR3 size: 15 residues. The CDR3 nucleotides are TGTGCCAGCAGCTTGGAACAGGGTAGCAATCAGCCCCAGCATTTT. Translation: CASSLEQGSNQPQHF.

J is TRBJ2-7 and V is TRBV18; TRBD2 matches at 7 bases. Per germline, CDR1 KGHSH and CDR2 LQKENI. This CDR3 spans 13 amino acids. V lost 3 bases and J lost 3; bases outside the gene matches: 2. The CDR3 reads CASSPERGYEQYF. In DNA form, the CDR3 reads TGTGCCAGCTCACCGGAGCGGGGCTACGAGCAGTACTTC.

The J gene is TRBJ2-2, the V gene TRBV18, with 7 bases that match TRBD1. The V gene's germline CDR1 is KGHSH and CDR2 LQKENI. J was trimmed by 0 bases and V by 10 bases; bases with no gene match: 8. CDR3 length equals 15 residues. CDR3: CATHLGGSNTGELFF. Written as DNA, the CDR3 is TGTGCCACCCATCTAGGGGGCTCGAACACCGGGGAGCTGTTTTTT.

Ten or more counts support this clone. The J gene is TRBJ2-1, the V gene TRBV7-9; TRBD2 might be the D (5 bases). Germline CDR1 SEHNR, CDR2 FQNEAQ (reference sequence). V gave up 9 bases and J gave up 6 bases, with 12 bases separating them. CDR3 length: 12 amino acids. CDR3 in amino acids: CAREGSGNEQFF. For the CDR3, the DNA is TGTGCCAGAGAAGGGAGTGGCAATGAGCAGTTCTTC.

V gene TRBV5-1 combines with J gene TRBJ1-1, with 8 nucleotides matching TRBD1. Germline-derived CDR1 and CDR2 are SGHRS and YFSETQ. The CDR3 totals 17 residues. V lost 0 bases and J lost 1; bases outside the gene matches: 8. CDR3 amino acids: CASSLVYRGRKNTEAFF. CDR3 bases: TGCGCCAGCAGCTTGGTCTACAGGGGGAGAAAGAACACTGAAGCTTTCTTT.

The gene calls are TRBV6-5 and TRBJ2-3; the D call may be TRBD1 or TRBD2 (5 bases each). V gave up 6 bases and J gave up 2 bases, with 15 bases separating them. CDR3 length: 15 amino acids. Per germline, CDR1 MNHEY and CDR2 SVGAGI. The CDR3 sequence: CASRRRDLTTDTQYF. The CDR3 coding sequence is TGTGCCAGCAGGAGAAGGGACCTTACCACAGATACGCAGTATTTT.

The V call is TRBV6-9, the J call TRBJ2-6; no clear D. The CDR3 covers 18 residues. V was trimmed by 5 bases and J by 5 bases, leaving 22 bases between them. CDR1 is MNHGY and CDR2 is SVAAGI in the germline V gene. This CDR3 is CASSHRLLRQSRANVLTF. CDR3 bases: TGTGCCAGCAGTCATAGACTCTTACGACAAAGTCGGGCCAACGTCCTGACTTTC.

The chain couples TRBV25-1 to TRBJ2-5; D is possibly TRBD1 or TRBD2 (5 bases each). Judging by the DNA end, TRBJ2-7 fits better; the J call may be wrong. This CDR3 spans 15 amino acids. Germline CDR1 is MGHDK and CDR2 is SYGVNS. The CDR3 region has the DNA TGTGCCAGCAGTGCGCCGGAACGAGGGGACTACGAGCAGTACTTC. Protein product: CASSAPERGDYEQYF.

In nucleotides, the CDR3 is TGTGCCAGCAGCTTCTTGGGAGATACGCAGTATTTT. Its translation is CASSFLGDTQYF. The chain recombines TRBV7-9 with TRBJ2-3, with D uncertain. CDR3 length equals 12 residues. V shed 3 bases and J shed 5 bases, with 6 bases lying between them. Germline V gene data show CDR1 as SEHNR and CDR2 as FQNEAQ (reference sequence).

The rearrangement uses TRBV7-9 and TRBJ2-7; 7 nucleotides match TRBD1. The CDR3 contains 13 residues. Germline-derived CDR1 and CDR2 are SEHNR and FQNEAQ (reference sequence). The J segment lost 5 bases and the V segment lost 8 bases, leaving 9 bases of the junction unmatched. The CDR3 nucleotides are TGTGCCAGCCGACAGGGTTGGGGCGACGAGCAGTACTTC. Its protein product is CASRQGWGDEQYF.

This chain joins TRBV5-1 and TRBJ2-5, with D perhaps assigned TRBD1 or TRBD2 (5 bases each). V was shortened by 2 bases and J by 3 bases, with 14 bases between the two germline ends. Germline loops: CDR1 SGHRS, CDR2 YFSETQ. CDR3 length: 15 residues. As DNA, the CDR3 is TGCGCCAGCAGCTTATATCAGGGAGCCGAAGAGACCCAGTACTTC. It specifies CASSLYQGAEETQYF.

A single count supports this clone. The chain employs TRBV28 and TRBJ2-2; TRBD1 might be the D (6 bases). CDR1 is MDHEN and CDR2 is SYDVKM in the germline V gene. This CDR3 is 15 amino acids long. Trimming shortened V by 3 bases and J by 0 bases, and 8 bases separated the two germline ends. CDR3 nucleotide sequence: TGTGCCAGCAGTTTCACAGGGTCGAACACCGGGGAGCTGTTTTTT. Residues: CASSFTGSNTGELFF. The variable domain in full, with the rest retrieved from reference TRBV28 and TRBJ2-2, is DVKVTQSSRYLVKRTGEKVFLECVQDMDHENMFWYRQDPGLGLRLIYFSYDVKMKEKGDIPEGYSVSREKKERFSLILESASTNQTSMYLCASSFTGSNTGELFFGEGSRLTVL.

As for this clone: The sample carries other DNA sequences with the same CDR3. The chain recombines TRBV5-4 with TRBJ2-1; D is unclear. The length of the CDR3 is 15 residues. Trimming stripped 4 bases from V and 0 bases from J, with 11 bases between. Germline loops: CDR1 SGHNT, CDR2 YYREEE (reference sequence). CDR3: CASSPPGGSYNEQFF. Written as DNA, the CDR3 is TGTGCCAGCAGCCCGCCTGGCGGCTCCTACAATGAGCAGTTCTTC. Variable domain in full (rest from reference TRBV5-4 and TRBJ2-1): ETGVTQSPTHLIKTRGQQVTLRCSSQSGHNTVSWYQQALGQGPQFIFQYYREEENGRGNFPPRFSGLQFPNYSSELNVNALELDDSALYLCASSPPGGSYNEQFFGPGTRLTVL.

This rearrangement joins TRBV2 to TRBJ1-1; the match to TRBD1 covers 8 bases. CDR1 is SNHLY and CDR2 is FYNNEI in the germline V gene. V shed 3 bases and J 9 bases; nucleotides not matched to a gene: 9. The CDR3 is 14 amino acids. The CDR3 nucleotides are TGTGCCAGCAGTGAGTCTGGGACAGGACCAAAAGCTTTCTTT. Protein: CASSESGTGPKAFF.

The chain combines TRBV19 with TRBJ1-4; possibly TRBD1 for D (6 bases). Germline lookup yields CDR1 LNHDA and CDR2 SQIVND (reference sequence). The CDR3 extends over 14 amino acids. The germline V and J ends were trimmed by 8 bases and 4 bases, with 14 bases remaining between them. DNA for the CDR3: TGTGCCAGTCATGAGGGGGGCATTAATGAAAAACTGTTTTTT. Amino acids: CASHEGGINEKLFF.